Following are 29 T cell receptor beta chains from one sample sequenced in a study of CD4 T cells in relation to SARS-CoV-2 and coronaviruses. Their antigen targets remain unknown. Repertoires were generated with immunoSEQ multiplex PCR, while TCRdb's copy carries only in-frame clones and drops some. This sample has tens of thousands of clones, with 70% to 85% found just once. Sequenced input: memory CD4+ T cells from PBMCs, cultured in vitro. The receptors originated from an adult with COVID-19.

This clone was recorded only once. This chain joins TRBV18 and TRBJ2-1; TRBD2 matches at 9 bases. Germline assignment: CDR1 KGHSH and CDR2 LQKENI. The CDR3 totals 15 residues. V lost 5 bases to trimming and J lost 6 bases; unmatched junction nucleotides: 8. This CDR3 is CASSFGLAGSNEQFF. CDR3 in DNA: TGTGCCAGCTCATTTGGGCTAGCGGGGTCCAATGAGCAGTTCTTC.

DNA for the CDR3: TGTGCCAGCTCACCTGAGAGGGCACAGCCCCAGCATTTT. Translating it yields CASSPERAQPQHF. The chain carries TRBV18 and TRBJ1-5; D is ambiguous. The CDR3 length is 13 residues. The germline gives CDR1 KGHSH, CDR2 LQKENI. The ends were cut back, 3 bases at V and 7 bases at J, with 10 bases in the middle.

The genes are TRBV4-2 and TRBJ1-4, with D maybe TRBD1 (5 bases). CDR1 LGHNA and CDR2 YNFKEQ come from the germline V gene. The CDR3 consists of 16 residues. Trimming pared 3 bases from V and 6 bases from J, leaving 17 bases between. The CDR3 spells CASSQGQEGGDEKLFF. The CDR3 nucleotides read TGTGCCAGCAGCCAGGGGCAGGAGGGAGGGGATGAAAAACTGTTTTTT.

This rearrangement joins TRBV19 to TRBJ2-7; 7 nucleotides agree with TRBD2. This CDR3 is 15 amino acids long. V trimming: 6 bases; J trimming: 2 bases; junction bases outside the gene matches: 10. Germline V gene data show CDR1 as LNHDA and CDR2 as SQIVND (reference sequence). The CDR3 DNA reads TGTGCCAGTAGCCAGCTGCTCCTAGCGGCCTACGAGCAGTACTTC. This translates into CASSQLLLAAYEQYF.

CDR3 bases: TGTGCCAGCTCACCGGCGTGGGCGGATGATCAGCCCCAGCATTTT. Translation gives CASSPAWADDQPQHF. The J gene is TRBJ1-5, the V gene TRBV18; no firm D call. The germline gives CDR1 KGHSH, CDR2 LQKENI. V lost 3 bases and J 5 bases, leaving 14 bases between the germline ends. This CDR3 is built from 15 residues. The full variable domain, rest sourced from reference TRBV18 and TRBJ1-5, is NAGVMQNPRHLVRRRGQEARLRCSPMKGHSHVYWYRQLPEEGLKFMVYLQKENIIDESGMPKERFSAEFPKEGPSILRIQQVVRGDSAAYFCASSPAWADDQPQHFGDGTRLSIL.

The J gene is TRBJ1-6, the V gene TRBV18; TRBD1 matches at 7 bases. With 4 bases clipped from V and 5 bases from J, the junction kept 2 bases outside the gene matches. Germline V gives CDR1 KGHSH, CDR2 LQKENI. The CDR3 totals 14 residues. The CDR3 region has the DNA TGTGCCAGCTCACGAACAGGGGATAATTCACCCCTCCACTTT. Amino acid sequence: CASSRTGDNSPLHF.

The chain joins TRBV7-2 to TRBJ1-1; perhaps TRBD1 as D (5 bases). Trimming took 2 bases from V and 7 from J, leaving 8 bases between them. From germline, CDR1 is SGHTA and CDR2 FQGNSA. The CDR3 covers 12 residues. The CDR3: CASSLRGIEAFF. Here the CDR3 DNA reads TGTGCCAGCAGCTTACGGGGGATTGAAGCTTTCTTT.

The V call is TRBV30, the J call TRBJ2-3; possibly TRBD1 for D (5 bases). The CDR3 is 13 residues long. CDR1 and CDR2 (germline): GTSNPN, SVGIG (reference sequence). The V and J ends lost 0 bases and 1 base respectively, with 5 bases between them. CDR3: CAWSVGGTDTQYF. In nucleotides, the CDR3 is TGTGCCTGGAGTGTAGGGGGCACAGATACGCAGTATTTT.

V usage is TRBV7-2 and J usage is TRBJ2-1, with D maybe TRBD2 (5 bases). V dropped 2 bases and J dropped 4 bases, with 15 bases sitting between them. Germline V gene data show CDR1 as SGHTA and CDR2 as FQGNSA. The CDR3 is made up of 16 amino acids. CDR3 DNA sequence: TGTGCCAGCAGCTTACGAAGCGGAGACCTTTACAATGAGCAGTTCTTC. The encoded protein is CASSLRSGDLYNEQFF.

This clone showed up just a few times. This chain's CDR3 is CASSSSLPGEQYF. In nucleotides, the CDR3 is TGTGCCAGCAGCTCCTCCCTCCCGGGGGAGCAGTACTTC. The chain joins TRBV7-3 to TRBJ2-7; perhaps TRBD2 as D (5 bases). Germline lookup yields CDR1 SGHTA and CDR2 FQGTGA. Between the trimmed V and J ends, which lost 4 bases and 7 bases, there was a span of 14 bases. The CDR3 is made up of 13 amino acids.

The rearrangement uses TRBV5-6 and TRBJ2-7; possibly TRBD1 for D (5 bases). CDR1 and CDR2 from the germline V gene are SGHDT and YYEEEE. V lost 0 bases and J lost 2, with 9 bases in between. The CDR3 is made up of 14 amino acids. The CDR3 is CASSLAATAYEQYF. The CDR3 DNA follows: TGTGCCAGCAGCTTGGCTGCGACAGCCTACGAGCAGTACTTC.

The genes are TRBV4-1 and TRBJ2-3; D gene uncertain. Germline loops: CDR1 MGHRA, CDR2 YSYEKL. With 1 base removed from V and 6 bases from J, the gap between germline ends came to 14 bases. This CDR3 spans 15 amino acids. The CDR3: CASSQVYLSSDTQYF. CDR3 nucleotides: TGCGCCAGCAGCCAAGTTTACCTGTCATCGGATACGCAGTATTTT.

The CDR3 DNA follows: TGTGCCAGCAGCTTAGTGTCGAAGAGGGAGCAGTACTTC. Amino acids: CASSLVSKREQYF. The chain carries TRBV7-2 and TRBJ2-7, with D unclear. The germline gives CDR1 SGHTA, CDR2 FQGNSA. V gave up 1 base and J gave up 7 bases, with 11 bases separating them. The CDR3 contains 13 residues.

This clone came up a few times. This chain connects TRBV7-9 to TRBJ1-3; D is possibly TRBD1 (5 bases). With 5 bases removed from V and 2 bases from J, the gap between germline ends came to 10 bases. The length of the CDR3 is 14 residues. Germline CDR1 SEHNR, CDR2 FQNEAQ (reference sequence). CDR3 in DNA: TGTGCCAGCAGCCCACAGGTTACTGGAAACACCATATATTTT. It codes for CASSPQVTGNTIYF.

This clone was counted once. The chain combines TRBV6-1 with TRBJ1-3; D is undetermined. The CDR3 is 11 amino acids. V was trimmed by 3 bases and J by 11 bases, leaving 8 bases between them. Germline loops: CDR1 MNHNS, CDR2 SASEGT. The CDR3 loop reads CASSDLVPIYF. The CDR3 DNA follows: TGTGCCAGCAGTGATTTAGTACCCATATATTTT.

The V and J genes are TRBV27 and TRBJ2-7; D tentatively reads TRBD1 or TRBD2 (6 bases each). The V gene lost 7 bases and the J gene lost 8 bases, with 21 bases spanning the gap. CDR3 length: 14 residues. Looked up from germline, CDR1 is MNHEY and CDR2 is SMNVEV (reference sequence). The CDR3 DNA reads as TGTGCCAGCACCGGGGGCAGGGCCGGTTCCAAGCAGTACTTC. This codes for CASTGGRAGSKQYF.

This clone is classed as medium-sized. J is TRBJ1-2 and V is TRBV9; 7 nucleotides match TRBD1. With V trimmed by 0 bases and J by 4 bases, 6 bases remained unmatched. Germline CDR1 reads SGDLS; CDR2 reads YYNGEE. The CDR3 contains 15 residues. This chain's CDR3 is CASSVALGQSYGYTF. CDR3 nucleotide sequence: TGTGCCAGCAGCGTAGCTCTGGGACAGTCCTATGGCTACACCTTC.

This clone was detected only a few times. The V call is TRBV4-1, the J call TRBJ2-4; perhaps TRBD2 as D (5 bases). Germline V gives CDR1 MGHRA, CDR2 YSYEKL. CDR3 length: 14 residues. The V gene lost 0 bases and the J gene lost 8 bases, with 11 bases spanning the gap. The CDR3 region has the DNA TGCGCCAGCAGCCAAGATTCGGCTAGCTACATTCAGTACTTC. Translated: CASSQDSASYIQYF.

This chain's CDR3 is CASSPASASSYEQYF. The DNA of the CDR3 is TGTGCCAGCAGTCCAGCTAGCGCAAGCTCCTACGAGCAGTACTTC. This chain links TRBV2 with TRBJ2-7, with D possibly being TRBD2 (6 bases). Germline V lookup: CDR1 SNHLY, CDR2 FYNNEI. This CDR3 contains 15 residues. Trimming stripped 5 bases from V and 0 bases from J, with 14 bases between.

The chain recombines TRBV7-9 with TRBJ2-6; D is uncertain. Germline V gene sequence: CDR1 SEHNR, CDR2 FQNEAQ (reference sequence). There are 16 residues in the CDR3. V dropped 5 bases and J dropped 0 bases, with 11 bases sitting between them. CDR3: CASSTTWNSGANVLTF. In DNA, the CDR3 is TGTGCCAGCAGCACCACCTGGAACTCTGGGGCCAACGTCCTGACTTTC. Filled out from reference TRBV7-9 and TRBJ2-6, the complete variable domain reads DTGVSQNPRHKITKRGQNVTFRCDPISEHNRLYWYRQTLGQGPEFLTYFQNEAQLEKSRLLSDRFSAERPKGSFSTLEIQRTEQGDSAMYLCASSTTWNSGANVLTFGAGSRLTVL.

The CDR3 reads CASSQYTRDNEQFF. The CDR3 DNA is TGTGCCAGCAGCCAATACACCCGAGACAATGAGCAGTTCTTC. This chain links TRBV3-1 (or the pseudogene TRBV3-2) with TRBJ2-1; D is unresolved. V gave up 2 bases and J gave up 5 bases, with 10 bases separating them. This CDR3 spans 14 amino acids. Germline CDR1 and CDR2: LGHDT and YNNKEL (reference sequence).

This chain connects TRBV27 to TRBJ1-5, with D possibly being TRBD1 (5 bases). The germline V gene encodes CDR1 MNHEY and CDR2 SMNVEV (reference sequence). V lost 6 bases to trimming and J lost 4 bases, with 16 bases between them. The CDR3 has 15 residues. In DNA, the CDR3 is TGTGCCAGCAGCCCCCGGGACGGACGGAATCAGCCCCAGCATTTT. This gives the protein CASSPRDGRNQPQHF.

The rearrangement joins TRBV3-1 (or the pseudogene TRBV3-2) to TRBJ2-3; D remains ambiguous. Looked up from germline, CDR1 is LGHDT and CDR2 is YNNKEL (reference sequence). This CDR3 is built from 13 residues. The V and J ends lost 5 bases and 9 bases respectively, with 15 bases between them. Here the CDR3 DNA reads TGTGCCAGCAGCAGAACAGCTCGCCTCACGCAGTATTTT. The encoded protein is CASSRTARLTQYF.

The rearrangement joins TRBV7-8 to TRBJ2-6; TRBD1 matches 8 bases. The CDR3 length is 15 residues. Trimming cost V 5 bases and J 2 bases; bases outside gene matches: 2. Per the germline V gene, CDR1 is SGHVS and CDR2 is FQNEAQ. CDR3 nucleotides: TGTGCCAGCAGCCGGACAGGGCCTGGGGCCAACGTCCTGACTTTC. It translates to CASSRTGPGANVLTF.

The chain combines TRBV19 with TRBJ1-4; 7 bases map to TRBD1. CDR3 size: 16 residues. The junction had 15 bases not matched to a gene; V was cut back by 6 bases and J by 8 bases. Germline CDR1 is LNHDA and CDR2 is SQIVND (reference sequence). The DNA of the CDR3 is TGTGCCAGTAGCCCCGATGATACAGGGGTGGGGGAAAAACTGTTTTTT. Amino acid sequence: CASSPDDTGVGEKLFF.

In its sample, this clone was seen a few times. V is TRBV2 and J is TRBJ1-2; 7 nucleotides agree with TRBD1. Trimming removed 7 bases from V and 4 bases from J; junction bases left unmatched: 9. This CDR3 comprises 14 residues. CDR1 SNHLY and CDR2 FYNNEI come from the germline V gene. CDR3: CASTDGQVGYGYTF. For the CDR3, the DNA is TGTGCCAGCACCGACGGACAGGTTGGCTATGGCTACACCTTC.

The rearrangement uses TRBV4-3 and TRBJ1-6; unclear D gene. Germline V CDR1 and CDR2: LGHNA, YSLEER. The ends were cut back, 0 bases at V and 7 bases at J, with 7 bases in the middle. This CDR3 is 14 amino acids long. The CDR3 coding sequence is TGCGCCAGCAGCCAAGACTACCCGAATTCACCCCTCCACTTT. Its protein is CASSQDYPNSPLHF.

This chain uses TRBV6-1 with TRBJ1-3; no clear D gene. Germline loops: CDR1 MNHNS, CDR2 SASEGT. V lost 2 bases, J lost 1 base, and 18 bases lay in between. The CDR3 has 18 amino acids. This chain's CDR3 is CASSELDLFGSSGNTIYF. In DNA form, the CDR3 reads TGTGCCAGCAGTGAATTGGACTTATTTGGGAGTTCTGGAAACACCATATATTTT.

This chain uses TRBV19 with TRBJ2-1; 13 bases map to TRBD2. The CDR3 sequence is 15 residues long. Trimming cost V 8 bases and J 4 bases; bases outside gene matches: 5. CDR1 is LNHDA and CDR2 is SQIVND in the germline V gene (reference sequence). CDR3 amino acids: CASRTTSGRYNEQFF. The CDR3 coding sequence is TGTGCCAGTCGGACGACTAGCGGGAGGTACAATGAGCAGTTCTTC.